This TCR beta chain came from a study of cytomegalovirus exposure and HLA in healthy donors. Using immunoSEQ multiplex PCR, the repertoire was profiled, and TCRdb retains in-frame clones only, with some absent. The table lists approximately 210,000 clones, about 82% of them singletons, with 1.4% to 1.5% in the top ten. The CDR3 loop spans 12 amino acids. The J segment lost 15 bases and the V segment lost 5 bases, leaving 8 bases of the junction unmatched. Germline CDR1 is MNHEY and CDR2 is SMNVEV (reference sequence). The chain links TRBV27 to TRBJ1-5; TRBD1 aligns across 9 bases. This receptor was identified in a woman between 18 and 29 years old in good health and CMV-seronegative. The sample taken for sequencing was PBMCs. DNA of the CDR3: TGTGCCAGCAGTCCACAGGGGGCCCCATTGCATTTT. Translating it yields CASSPQGAPLHF.